The T cell receptor (beta chain) described here comes from a study of OX40 agonist ivuxolimab in advanced cancers. For the study at large: Dose-escalation patients had hepatocellular carcinoma, melanoma, renal cell or head and neck cancer.

From germline, CDR1 is MGHDK and CDR2 SYGVNS. Trimming pared 1 base from V and 8 bases from J, leaving 15 bases between. The CDR3 spans 15 residues. For this clone: Its antigen is as yet unknown.

This table comes from immunoSEQ multiplex PCR, and its TCRdb copy is limited to in-frame clones, with some not included. The sample shows approximately 46,000 clones, around nine tenths of them seen only once. Points from the study as a whole: The study found that CD8+ T cells averaged more expanded clones than CD4+. What antigens the expanded peripheral T cells recognized was never established. Low normalized T-cell clonal expansion was also seen in some nonresponders.

The sample consisted of CD4+ or CD8+ T cells sorted from blood, taken in a trial of the OX40 agonist ivuxolimab. The chain couples TRBV25-1 to TRBJ2-1; D remains unclear. This receptor was taken from an adult with an advanced solid tumor such as melanoma, head and neck, liver or kidney cancer. CDR3 protein: CASSEFRLDKDEQFF. The CDR3 DNA reads as TGTGCCAGCAGTGAATTTAGGCTAGATAAGGATGAGCAGTTCTTC.